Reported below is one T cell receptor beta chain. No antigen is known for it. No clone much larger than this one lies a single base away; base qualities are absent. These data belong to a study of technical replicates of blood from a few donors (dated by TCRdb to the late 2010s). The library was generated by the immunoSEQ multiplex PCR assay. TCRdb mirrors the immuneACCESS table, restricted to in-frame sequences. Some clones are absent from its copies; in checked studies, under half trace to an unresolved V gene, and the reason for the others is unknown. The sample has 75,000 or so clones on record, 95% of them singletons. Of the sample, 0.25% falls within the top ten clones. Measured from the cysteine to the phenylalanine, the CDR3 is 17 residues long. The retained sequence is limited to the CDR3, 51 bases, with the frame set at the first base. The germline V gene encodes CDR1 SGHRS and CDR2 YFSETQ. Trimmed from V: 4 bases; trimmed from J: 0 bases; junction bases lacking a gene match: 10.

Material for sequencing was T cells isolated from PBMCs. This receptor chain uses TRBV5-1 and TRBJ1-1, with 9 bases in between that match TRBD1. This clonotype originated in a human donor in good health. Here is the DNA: TGCGCCAGCAGCGGGGGGGGCGGACAGGGGATGAACACTGAAGCTTTCTTT. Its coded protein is CASSGGGGQGMNTEAFF.